These 23 T cell receptor beta chains originate from one sample sequenced in a study of blood T cell repertoires in COVID-19. Measured with immunoSEQ multiplex PCR; TCRdb has only the in-frame clones, and not every one. This sample has 95,000 to 100,000 clones, with approximately 81% found just once. The sample consisted of peripheral blood. All receptors derive from a woman older than 75 with acute or convalescent COVID-19.

This clone turned up a few times. The gene calls are TRBV6-2 or TRBV6-3 and TRBJ1-2; D not resolved. The CDR3 runs to 15 residues. V gave up 5 bases and J gave up 0 bases, with 13 bases separating them. Germline lookup yields CDR1 MNHEY and CDR2 SVGEGT. CDR3 nucleotide sequence: TGTGCCAGCAGTACCGAGTGGGGAGCTAACTATGGCTACACCTTC. Translation gives CASSTEWGANYGYTF.

The V and J genes are TRBV7-3 and TRBJ1-3, with D possibly TRBD1 on 6 matching bases. The germline CDR1 and CDR2 sequences are SGHTA and FQGTGA. The germline V and J ends were trimmed by 5 bases and 2 bases, with 10 bases remaining between them. This CDR3 has 14 amino acids. CDR3 amino acids: CASSPGVPGNTIYF. CDR3 DNA sequence: TGTGCCAGCAGCCCAGGGGTTCCTGGAAACACCATATATTTT.

The V gene is TRBV7-9, the J gene TRBJ1-3; D is perhaps TRBD1 (6 bases). V lost 5 bases and J 0 bases, leaving 8 bases between the germline ends. The CDR3 sequence is 14 residues long. Germline CDR1 SEHNR, CDR2 FQNEAQ (reference sequence). This CDR3 is CASSTDSSGNTIYF. The CDR3 DNA is TGTGCCAGCAGCACGGACAGCTCTGGAAACACCATATATTTT.

This clone was detected only a few times. CDR3 DNA sequence: TGTGCCAGCAGCTTAGGGAGACAGTCATGGAATGAGCAGTTCTTC. Encoded protein: CASSLGRQSWNEQFF. The V gene is TRBV11-2, the J gene TRBJ2-1; possibly TRBD1 for D (5 bases). Germline V lookup: CDR1 SGHAT, CDR2 FQNNGV. This CDR3 is built from 15 residues. V shed 1 base and J shed 7 bases, with 14 bases lying between them.

V and J are TRBV12-3 or TRBV12-4 and TRBJ1-5; TRBD1 aligns across 7 bases. The CDR3 contains 13 residues. With 6 bases clipped from V and 6 bases from J, the junction kept 5 bases outside the gene matches. CDR3 DNA: TGTGCCAGCAGCATGACAGGGAGTCAGCCCCAGCATTTT. It encodes CASSMTGSQPQHF.

This clone came up a few times. CDR3 protein: CASSKAKDRLNIQYF. CDR3 nucleotide sequence: TGTGCCAGCAGCAAAGCAAAGGACAGGTTAAACATTCAGTACTTC. V usage is TRBV21-1 and J usage is TRBJ2-4; TRBD1, the D gene given by the table, was not confirmed from the DNA. TRBV21-1 is annotated as a pseudogene. The CDR3 is made up of 15 amino acids.

The chain has TRBV27 and TRBJ1-2, with a weak D call TRBD1 (5 bases). CDR3 length: 15 residues. V lost 6 bases and J lost 5, with 19 bases in between. Looked up from germline, CDR1 is MNHEY and CDR2 is SMNVEV (reference sequence). CDR3 sequence: CASRSSVGLLYGYTF. The CDR3 DNA is TGTGCCAGCAGATCATCCGTGGGACTCCTATATGGCTACACCTTC.

The chain couples TRBV6-6 to TRBJ2-7; D is perhaps TRBD1 (6 bases). The CDR3 is made up of 16 amino acids. Looked up from germline, CDR1 is MNHNY and CDR2 is SVGAGI (reference sequence). V lost 0 bases, J lost 5 bases, and 17 bases lay in between. The CDR3 here is CASSYSRVAGEHEQYV. DNA for the CDR3: TGTGCCAGCAGTTACTCGAGAGTGGCAGGGGAGCACGAGCAGTACGTC.

This clone showed up just a few times. The chain joins TRBV5-1 to TRBJ2-3; tentatively, D is TRBD2 (7 bases). The V gene's germline CDR1 is SGHRS and CDR2 YFSETQ. The CDR3 runs 15 residues. The ends were cut back, 0 bases at V and 5 bases at J, with 13 bases in the middle. The DNA of the CDR3 is TGCGCCAGCAGCTTGGAGGGGGGGCCCGTAGATACGCAGTATTTT. This sequence encodes CASSLEGGPVDTQYF.

The sample holds one count of this clone. The V gene is TRBV4-3, the J gene TRBJ1-6, with TRBD1 identical over 7 bases. CDR1 is LGHNA, CDR2 YSLEER, per germline. Unmatched junction bases numbered 2, after V lost 0 bases and J lost 3 bases. CDR3 length: 16 residues. CDR3 coding DNA: TGCGCCAGCAGCCAAGATAACAGGGGCTATAATTCACCCCTCCACTTT. This gives the protein CASSQDNRGYNSPLHF.

J is TRBJ2-2 and V is TRBV3-1 (or the pseudogene TRBV3-2); TRBD1 agrees at 7 bases. Looked up from germline, CDR1 is LGHDT and CDR2 is YNNKEL (reference sequence). V lost 3 bases and J lost 4; bases outside the gene matches: 8. The CDR3 loop spans 16 amino acids. The CDR3 loop reads CASSQGWSGGTGELFF. Written as DNA, the CDR3 is TGTGCCAGCAGCCAGGGATGGTCAGGGGGCACCGGGGAGCTGTTTTTT.

J is TRBJ1-2 and V is TRBV5-1; 7 bases match TRBD1. CDR1 and CDR2 from the germline V gene are SGHRS and YFSETQ. V trimming: 4 bases; J trimming: 2 bases; junction bases outside the gene matches: 8. This CDR3 is 15 amino acids long. Here the CDR3 DNA reads TGCGCCAGCAGCCTCCGGGACAGCCCCAACTATGGCTACACCTTC. Translation: CASSLRDSPNYGYTF. The whole variable domain, filled in from reference TRBV5-1 and TRBJ1-2, reads KAGVTQTPRYLIKTRGQQVTLSCSPISGHRSVSWYQQTPGQGLQFLFEYFSETQRNKGNFPGRFSGRQFSNSRSEMNVSTLELGDSALYLCASSLRDSPNYGYTFGSGTRLTVV.

The chain recombines TRBV19 with TRBJ2-2; the match to TRBD1 covers 9 bases. The CDR3 has 15 residues. The V segment lost 7 bases and the J segment 2 bases; nucleotides outside the gene matches: 5. The germline V gene encodes CDR1 LNHDA and CDR2 SQIVND (reference sequence). The CDR3 protein is CASKRDRVNTGELFF. As DNA, the CDR3 is TGTGCCAGTAAACGGGACAGGGTCAACACCGGGGAGCTGTTTTTT.

The chain combines TRBV30 with TRBJ1-4; D possibly corresponds to TRBD1 (6 bases). V was pared by 3 bases and J by 2 bases, with 13 bases between. The CDR3 runs 15 residues. From germline, CDR1 is GTSNPN and CDR2 SVGIG (reference sequence). CDR3 amino acids: CAWSKTGITNEKLFF. The CDR3 DNA is TGTGCCTGGAGCAAAACAGGGATCACTAATGAAAAACTGTTTTTT. The variable domain in full, completed from reference TRBV30 and TRBJ1-4, reads SQTIHQWPATLVQPVGSPLSLECTVEGTSNPNLYWYRQAAGRGLQLLFYSVGIGQISSEVPQNLSASRPQDRQFILSSKKLLLSDSGFYLCAWSKTGITNEKLFFGSGTQLSVL.

The chain couples TRBV6-2 or TRBV6-3 to TRBJ2-5, with D possibly TRBD1 on 5 matching bases. The germline V gene has CDR1 MNHEY and CDR2 SVGEGT. This CDR3 comprises 14 residues. Deletions cut 3 bases from V and 2 bases from J, with 10 bases between. CDR3 nucleotide sequence: TGTGCCAGCAGTTATCGACAGCTACAAGAGACCCAGTACTTC. The encoded protein is CASSYRQLQETQYF.

In this sample, this clone is medium-sized (0.01 to 0.1%). This rearrangement joins TRBV12-3 or TRBV12-4 to TRBJ2-5; D is possibly TRBD1 (5 bases). The CDR3 spans 13 residues. V was cut by 3 bases and J by 4 bases, with 9 bases left in between. DNA for the CDR3: TGTGCCAGCAGTTTGACCAGGGCAGAGACCCAGTACTTC. This translates into CASSLTRAETQYF.

V usage is TRBV19 and J usage is TRBJ1-2; D is undetermined. This CDR3 spans 13 amino acids. Trimming removed 3 bases from V and 4 bases from J, with 9 bases in between. Germline CDR1 and CDR2: LNHDA and SQIVND (reference sequence). CDR3 protein: CASSMSGGYGYTF. In DNA form, the CDR3 reads TGTGCCAGTAGTATGTCGGGAGGCTATGGCTACACCTTC.

The genes are TRBV19 and TRBJ2-3; 7 nucleotides match TRBD2. The V gene's germline CDR1 is LNHDA and CDR2 SQIVND (reference sequence). J gave up 1 base and V 9 bases, and 10 bases lay outside the gene matches. This CDR3 region has 15 residues. The CDR3 nucleotides are TGTGCCAGCGGTTATCCTAGCGGCCGCACAGATACGCAGTATTTT. It encodes CASGYPSGRTDTQYF.

The chain recombines TRBV19 with TRBJ1-6; a possible D gene is TRBD1 (5 bases). The CDR3 extends over 15 amino acids. Deletions cut 2 bases from V and 7 bases from J, with 12 bases between. Germline assignment: CDR1 LNHDA and CDR2 SQIVND (reference sequence). CDR3 sequence (DNA): TGTGCCAGTAGTATATTGTCGCAGGGAAATTCACCCCTCCACTTT. This gives the protein CASSILSQGNSPLHF.

This clone turned up a few times. V is TRBV19 and J is TRBJ1-2; D may be TRBD1 (6 bases). Germline CDR1 reads LNHDA; CDR2 reads SQIVND (reference sequence). V lost 3 bases, J lost 4 bases, and 12 bases lay in between. The CDR3 runs to 14 residues. The CDR3 DNA reads TGTGCCAGTAGTATCGAGGGGGGGAGCTATGGCTACACCTTC. Its translation is CASSIEGGSYGYTF.

The chain is built from TRBV9 and TRBJ1-4; 8 bases fit TRBD1. The CDR3 has 15 residues. Germline V CDR1 and CDR2: SGDLS, YYNGEE. The trim removed 0 bases at V and 4 bases at J, leaving 2 bases unmatched. CDR3 region: CASSVVGTGNEKLFF. CDR3 sequence (DNA): TGTGCCAGCAGCGTAGTTGGGACAGGTAATGAAAAACTGTTTTTT.

The chain combines TRBV27 with TRBJ2-7; 13 nucleotides line up with TRBD2. Germline CDR1 reads MNHEY; CDR2 reads SMNVEV (reference sequence). The CDR3 is 15 residues long. V lost 5 bases, J lost 7 bases, and 8 bases stayed unmatched. This CDR3 reads CASSPRLAGGLEQYF. The DNA for the CDR3 is TGTGCCAGCAGTCCCCGACTAGCGGGGGGTCTGGAGCAGTACTTC.

The V gene is TRBV6-5, the J gene TRBJ2-4, with 7 bases aligning to TRBD1. This CDR3 contains 14 residues. Per germline, CDR1 MNHEY and CDR2 SVGAGI. The V segment lost 6 bases and the J segment 3 bases; nucleotides outside the gene matches: 5. For the CDR3, the DNA is TGTGCCAGCAGCTATGGGACAGACAAAAACATTCAGTACTTC. It codes for CASSYGTDKNIQYF.